The rows below give T cell receptor beta chains drawn from one sample of a study of T cells after yellow fever vaccination. Via MiXCR, TCRdb re-called the 5' RACE reads, giving one row per CDR3 protein. The sample lists tens of thousands of distinct CDR3 sequences, around 7% seen once, with around 28% in the top ten. Sequencing used CD8+ T cells sorted from PBMCs, obtained 10 days after the first yellow fever vaccination. All receptors derive from a man aged 18-30 years who received the YFV17D yellow fever vaccine. CDR3s include the opening cysteine and the closing phenylalanine or tryptophan. D genes are given only for firm matches. The size of a clone is reported for some rows only, either as once, few or many, or as a class for expanded clones.

j_call: TRBJ2-1
v_call: TRBV7-9
clone_size: -
d_call: -
cdr3_nt: TGTGCCAGCAGCTTAAACCCCAATGAGCAGTTCTTC
cdr3_aa: CASSLNPNEQFF

j_call: TRBJ2-7
v_call: TRBV20-1
clone_size: many
d_call: -
cdr3_nt: TGCAGTGCTAGCACGGGGTCCTACGAGCAGTACTTC
cdr3_aa: CSASTGSYEQYF

j_call: TRBJ1-1
v_call: TRBV6-5
clone_size: many
d_call: -
cdr3_nt: TGTGCCAGCAGGACGACGGACGGGACGGCTTACACTGAAGCTTTCTTT
cdr3_aa: CASRTTDGTAYTEAFF

j_call: TRBJ2-7
v_call: TRBV6-5
clone_size: many
d_call: TRBD2
cdr3_nt: TGTGCCAGCAGTACAGGGACTAGCGGGGGACCTTCCTACGAGCAGTACTTC
cdr3_aa: CASSTGTSGGPSYEQYF

j_call: TRBJ2-2
v_call: TRBV6-5
clone_size: few
d_call: -
cdr3_nt: TGTGCCAGCAGTTGGGGACGGAACACCGGGGAGCTGTTTTTT
cdr3_aa: CASSWGRNTGELFF

j_call: TRBJ1-6
v_call: TRBV12-3/TRBV12-4
clone_size: many
d_call: -
cdr3_nt: TGTGCCAGCAGTTTGGTACCCGCGGGACCCCTCCACTTT
cdr3_aa: CASSLVPAGPLHF

j_call: TRBJ1-2
v_call: TRBV6-1
clone_size: many
d_call: TRBD1
cdr3_nt: TGTGCCAGCAGCCCACCCGGACAGGGGAACTATGGCTACACCTTC
cdr3_aa: CASSPPGQGNYGYTF

j_call: TRBJ2-5
v_call: TRBV7-9
clone_size: many
d_call: TRBD2
cdr3_nt: TGTGCCAGCAGCCCCCAACTAGCGGCCAGGGAGACCCAGTACTTC
cdr3_aa: CASSPQLAARETQYF

j_call: TRBJ2-3
v_call: TRBV29-1
clone_size: many
d_call: TRBD2
cdr3_nt: TGCAGCGTCCCAGGGGCGGGGGGGCCTCCCGATACGCAGTATTTT
cdr3_aa: CSVPGAGGPPDTQYF

j_call: TRBJ2-7
v_call: TRBV11-2
clone_size: -
d_call: -
cdr3_nt: TGTGCCAGCAGATTAGCGGCCAGGGGAAAGGACGAGCAGTACTTC
cdr3_aa: CASRLAARGKDEQYF

j_call: TRBJ2-1
v_call: TRBV4-3
clone_size: many
d_call: TRBD2
cdr3_nt: TGCGCCAGCAGCGCGGGGGTCCTGGACAATGAGCAGTTCTTC
cdr3_aa: CASSAGVLDNEQFF

j_call: TRBJ2-3
v_call: TRBV6-5
clone_size: many
d_call: -
cdr3_nt: TGTGCCAGCAGTTACGGTCCAGGGACGGGATCCACAGATACGCAGTATTTT
cdr3_aa: CASSYGPGTGSTDTQYF

j_call: TRBJ2-7
v_call: TRBV4-3
clone_size: few
d_call: -
cdr3_nt: TGCGCCAGCAGCCAAGCTTGGGCAGGCTCCTACGAGCAGTACTTC
cdr3_aa: CASSQAWAGSYEQYF

j_call: TRBJ2-2
v_call: TRBV5-1
clone_size: many
d_call: -
cdr3_nt: TGCGCCAGCAGCAAGACCGGGACTTTTCCTAGGGGGGAGCTGTTTTTT
cdr3_aa: CASSKTGTFPRGELFF

j_call: TRBJ2-2
v_call: TRBV15
clone_size: many
d_call: TRBD1
cdr3_nt: TGTGCCACCACGCCCCATGGACAGGCGAACACCGGGGAGCTGTTTTTT
cdr3_aa: CATTPHGQANTGELFF

j_call: TRBJ2-5
v_call: TRBV28
clone_size: few
d_call: TRBD2
cdr3_nt: TGTGCCAGCAGTCGCCGGAAGCGGGAACAAGAGACCCAGTACTTC
cdr3_aa: CASSRRKREQETQYF

j_call: TRBJ2-3
v_call: TRBV12-3/TRBV12-4
clone_size: many
d_call: TRBD2
cdr3_nt: TGTGCCAGCAGTCCCAGGTTTGCGGGGGGGCCAGATACGCAGTATTTT
cdr3_aa: CASSPRFAGGPDTQYF

j_call: TRBJ1-1
v_call: TRBV6-5
clone_size: many
d_call: -
cdr3_nt: TGTGCCAGCAAGGAGGGGAACACTGAAGCTTTCTTT
cdr3_aa: CASKEGNTEAFF

j_call: TRBJ2-1
v_call: TRBV5-4
clone_size: many
d_call: TRBD2
cdr3_nt: TGTGCCAGCAGAACTAGCGGGGGGGGGTACAATGAGCAGTTCTTC
cdr3_aa: CASRTSGGGYNEQFF

j_call: TRBJ2-1
v_call: TRBV3-1
clone_size: many
d_call: -
cdr3_nt: TGTGCCAGCAGCCAATCGGTGCCGGTCTTTGTCGATGAGCAGTTCTTC
cdr3_aa: CASSQSVPVFVDEQFF

j_call: TRBJ2-3
v_call: TRBV9
clone_size: few
d_call: TRBD2
cdr3_nt: TGTGCCAGCAGCGTCGATGGGCTAGCGGGGCCCACAGATACGCAGTATTTT
cdr3_aa: CASSVDGLAGPTDTQYF

j_call: TRBJ1-2
v_call: TRBV27
clone_size: many
d_call: -
cdr3_nt: TGTGCCAGCAGTCAGGGTGACTATGGCTACACCTTC
cdr3_aa: CASSQGDYGYTF

j_call: TRBJ2-3
v_call: TRBV12-3/TRBV12-4
clone_size: -
d_call: -
cdr3_nt: TGTGCCAGCAGCAGCGGCTTCACAGATACGCAGTATTTT
cdr3_aa: CASSSGFTDTQYF

j_call: TRBJ2-2
v_call: TRBV29-1
clone_size: few
d_call: -
cdr3_nt: TGCAGCGTGGAACAGGGAGCGAACACCGGGGAGCTGTTTTTT
cdr3_aa: CSVEQGANTGELFF

j_call: TRBJ2-1
v_call: TRBV7-2
clone_size: many
d_call: TRBD2
cdr3_nt: TGTGCCAGCAGCTTAGTCGGTTCGGGGGGGCTCTTCCAAGAGCAGTTCTTC
cdr3_aa: CASSLVGSGGLFQEQFF

j_call: TRBJ2-3
v_call: TRBV5-1
clone_size: -
d_call: -
cdr3_nt: TGCGCCAGCAGCTTGTTCGGCGGTGACTCAGATACGCAGTATTTT
cdr3_aa: CASSLFGGDSDTQYF

j_call: TRBJ2-3
v_call: TRBV5-1
clone_size: many
d_call: -
cdr3_nt: TGCGCCAGCAGCTTGCGATCCAGGGGCACAGATACGCAGTATTTT
cdr3_aa: CASSLRSRGTDTQYF

j_call: TRBJ1-5
v_call: TRBV28
clone_size: few
d_call: TRBD1
cdr3_nt: TGTGCCAGCAGTTTCGATCCGGGACAGGGGGTGGCCTATGGCAATCAGCCCCAGCATTTT
cdr3_aa: CASSFDPGQGVAYGNQPQHF

j_call: TRBJ2-2
v_call: TRBV7-3
clone_size: -
d_call: -
cdr3_nt: TGTGCCAGCAGCCGGGACTTTACCGACGGGGAGCTGTTTTTT
cdr3_aa: CASSRDFTDGELFF

j_call: TRBJ1-5
v_call: TRBV5-1
clone_size: many
d_call: -
cdr3_nt: TGCGCCAGCAGCTTGGCCGGGGGCAATCAGCCCCAGCATTTT
cdr3_aa: CASSLAGGNQPQHF

j_call: TRBJ2-5
v_call: TRBV4-1
clone_size: -
d_call: -
cdr3_nt: TGCGCCAGCAGCCCTTCCAGCCAAGAGACCCAGTACTTC
cdr3_aa: CASSPSSQETQYF

j_call: TRBJ2-3
v_call: TRBV9
clone_size: many
d_call: -
cdr3_nt: TGTGCCAGCAGCGTATCTCCGGGGGGCCCTAGCACAGATACGCAGTATTTT
cdr3_aa: CASSVSPGGPSTDTQYF

j_call: TRBJ2-7
v_call: TRBV4-1
clone_size: -
d_call: -
cdr3_nt: TGCGCCAGCAGCTTAGGCAGTGCCCAGGACGAGCAGTACTTC
cdr3_aa: CASSLGSAQDEQYF

j_call: TRBJ2-1
v_call: TRBV4-1
clone_size: -
d_call: TRBD2
cdr3_nt: TGCGCCAGCAGCCCCTCGAGAAGCGGGGGAAACAATGAGCAGTTCTTC
cdr3_aa: CASSPSRSGGNNEQFF

j_call: TRBJ2-3
v_call: TRBV11-1
clone_size: many
d_call: TRBD2
cdr3_nt: TGTGCCAGCAGCTTAATATCGGCGACTAGCGGGGAGGCAGATACGCAGTATTTT
cdr3_aa: CASSLISATSGEADTQYF

j_call: TRBJ2-2
v_call: TRBV4-1
clone_size: many
d_call: TRBD1
cdr3_nt: TGCGCCAGCAGCCAATCGACAGGGACCGGGGAGCTGTTTTTT
cdr3_aa: CASSQSTGTGELFF

j_call: TRBJ1-6
v_call: TRBV6-5
clone_size: few
d_call: -
cdr3_nt: TGTGCCAGCAGAAACTCGGCCAGCTCCTATAATTCACCCCTCCACTTT
cdr3_aa: CASRNSASSYNSPLHF

j_call: TRBJ2-5
v_call: TRBV15
clone_size: many
d_call: -
cdr3_nt: TGTGCCACCAGCAGAACTCCCAAGGATCAAGAGACCCAGTACTTC
cdr3_aa: CATSRTPKDQETQYF

j_call: TRBJ1-2
v_call: TRBV28
clone_size: few
d_call: TRBD1
cdr3_nt: TGTGCCAGCAGTGAACCCGGACAGGGGAGAATTCCCAACTATGGCTACACCTTC
cdr3_aa: CASSEPGQGRIPNYGYTF

j_call: TRBJ2-2
v_call: TRBV6-4
clone_size: many
d_call: -
cdr3_nt: TGTGCCAGCAGTGACGGCGGGGAGCTGTTTTTT
cdr3_aa: CASSDGGELFF

j_call: TRBJ1-5
v_call: TRBV12-3/TRBV12-4
clone_size: many
d_call: -
cdr3_nt: TGTGCCAGCAGTCCAGGGGTGAGGCAGCCCCAGCATTTT
cdr3_aa: CASSPGVRQPQHF

j_call: TRBJ1-5
v_call: TRBV7-9
clone_size: many
d_call: -
cdr3_nt: TGTGCCAGCAGCTTAGAGGACACCAATCAGCCCCAGCATTTT
cdr3_aa: CASSLEDTNQPQHF

j_call: TRBJ2-1
v_call: TRBV20-1
clone_size: many
d_call: TRBD2
cdr3_nt: TGCAGTGCTAGAGGACTAGCGGAATACAATGAGCAGTTCTTC
cdr3_aa: CSARGLAEYNEQFF

j_call: TRBJ2-6
v_call: TRBV6-5
clone_size: -
d_call: TRBD1
cdr3_nt: TGTGCCAGCAGTTATAAGACAGGGGGGACTGGGGCCAACGTCCTGACTTTC
cdr3_aa: CASSYKTGGTGANVLTF

j_call: TRBJ2-3
v_call: TRBV10-1
clone_size: many
d_call: TRBD1
cdr3_nt: TGCGCCAGCAGTCCGGGACAGTTTAGCACAGATACGCAGTATTTT
cdr3_aa: CASSPGQFSTDTQYF

j_call: TRBJ1-2
v_call: TRBV25-1
clone_size: many
d_call: -
cdr3_nt: TGTGCCAGCAGTGACCACCGGGATGCGGCGGATGGCTACACCTTC
cdr3_aa: CASSDHRDAADGYTF

j_call: TRBJ2-3
v_call: TRBV15
clone_size: -
d_call: -
cdr3_nt: TGTGCCACCAGCAGAGACAGAGACACAGATACGCAGTATTTT
cdr3_aa: CATSRDRDTDTQYF

j_call: TRBJ2-5
v_call: TRBV10-2
clone_size: few
d_call: -
cdr3_nt: TGCGCCAGCAGTGAGTTTGGCAGAAAAGAGACCCAGTACTTC
cdr3_aa: CASSEFGRKETQYF

j_call: TRBJ2-5
v_call: TRBV7-2
clone_size: -
d_call: -
cdr3_nt: TGTGCCAGCAGCTTTACTATTCTGGGGGCCCAGTACTTC
cdr3_aa: CASSFTILGAQYF

j_call: TRBJ2-3
v_call: TRBV4-1
clone_size: many
d_call: TRBD2
cdr3_nt: TGCGCCAGCAGCCACCAAGCGGGGGGGGGACCAGATACGCAGTATTTT
cdr3_aa: CASSHQAGGGPDTQYF

j_call: TRBJ1-5
v_call: TRBV5-1
clone_size: -
d_call: TRBD1
cdr3_nt: TGCGCCAGCAGCTTGTTCCAGGGGGGTCAGCCCCAGCATTTT
cdr3_aa: CASSLFQGGQPQHF

j_call: TRBJ2-1
v_call: TRBV3-1
clone_size: many
d_call: -
cdr3_nt: TGTGCCAGTCAGGGGAGGACCTACAATGAGCAGTTCTTC
cdr3_aa: CASQGRTYNEQFF

j_call: TRBJ2-1
v_call: TRBV6-2/TRBV6-3
clone_size: few
d_call: TRBD2
cdr3_nt: TGTGCCAGCAGTTACGCGGGGGGTGAGCAGTTCTTC
cdr3_aa: CASSYAGGEQFF

j_call: TRBJ1-4
v_call: TRBV7-9
clone_size: -
d_call: -
cdr3_nt: TGTGCCAGCAGCCCGCCGGTGGGTTTATTGGAAAAACTGTTTTTT
cdr3_aa: CASSPPVGLLEKLFF

j_call: TRBJ1-2
v_call: TRBV7-9
clone_size: -
d_call: -
cdr3_nt: TGTGCCAGTGGAGACGGATACTATGGCTACACCTTC
cdr3_aa: CASGDGYYGYTF